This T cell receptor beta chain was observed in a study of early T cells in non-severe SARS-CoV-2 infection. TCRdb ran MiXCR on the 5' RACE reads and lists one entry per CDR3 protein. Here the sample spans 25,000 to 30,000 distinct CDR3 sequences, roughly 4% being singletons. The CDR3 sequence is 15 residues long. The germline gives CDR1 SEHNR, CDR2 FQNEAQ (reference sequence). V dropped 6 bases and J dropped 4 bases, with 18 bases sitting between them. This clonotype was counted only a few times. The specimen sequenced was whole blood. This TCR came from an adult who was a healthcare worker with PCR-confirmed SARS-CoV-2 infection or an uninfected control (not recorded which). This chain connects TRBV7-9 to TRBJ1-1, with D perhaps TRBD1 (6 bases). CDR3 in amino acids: CASRNLSGAVTEAFF. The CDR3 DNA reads TGTGCCAGCAGAAATCTCTCGGGGGCTGTCACTGAAGCTTTCTTT.